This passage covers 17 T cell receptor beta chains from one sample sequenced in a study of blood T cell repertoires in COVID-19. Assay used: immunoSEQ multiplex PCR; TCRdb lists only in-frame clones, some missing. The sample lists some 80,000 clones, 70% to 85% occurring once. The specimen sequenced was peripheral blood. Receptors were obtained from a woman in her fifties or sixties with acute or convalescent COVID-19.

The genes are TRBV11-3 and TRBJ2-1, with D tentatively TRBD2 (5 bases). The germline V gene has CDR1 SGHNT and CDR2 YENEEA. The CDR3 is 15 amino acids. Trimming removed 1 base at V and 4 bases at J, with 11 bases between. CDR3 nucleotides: TGTGCCAGCAGCTTAGGGGAGAGCGAATACAATGAGCAGTTCTTC. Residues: CASSLGESEYNEQFF.

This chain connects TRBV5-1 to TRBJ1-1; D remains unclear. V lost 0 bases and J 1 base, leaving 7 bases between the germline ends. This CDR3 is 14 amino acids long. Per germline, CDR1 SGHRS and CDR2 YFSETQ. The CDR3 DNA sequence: TGCGCCAGCAGCTTGGCTGCGGGGAACACTGAAGCTTTCTTT. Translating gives CASSLAAGNTEAFF.

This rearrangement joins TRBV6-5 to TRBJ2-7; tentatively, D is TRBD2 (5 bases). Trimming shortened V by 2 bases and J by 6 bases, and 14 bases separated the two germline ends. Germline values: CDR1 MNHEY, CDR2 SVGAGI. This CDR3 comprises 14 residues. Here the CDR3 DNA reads TGTGCCAGCAGTTACGCACGGACTCGAGGCGAGCAGTACTTC. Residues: CASSYARTRGEQYF.

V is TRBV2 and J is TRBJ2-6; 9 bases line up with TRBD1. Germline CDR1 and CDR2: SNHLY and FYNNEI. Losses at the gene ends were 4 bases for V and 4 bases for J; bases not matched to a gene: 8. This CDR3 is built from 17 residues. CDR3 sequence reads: CASSGRQGVSGANVLTF. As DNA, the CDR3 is TGTGCCAGCAGTGGTCGACAGGGGGTTTCCGGGGCCAACGTCCTGACTTTC.

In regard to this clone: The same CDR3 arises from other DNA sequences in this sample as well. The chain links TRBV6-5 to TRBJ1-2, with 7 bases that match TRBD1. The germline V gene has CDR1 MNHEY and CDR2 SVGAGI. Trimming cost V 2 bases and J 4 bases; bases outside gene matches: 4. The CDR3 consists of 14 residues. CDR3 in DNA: TGTGCCAGCAGTTACGGGGGACAGCCCTATGGCTACACCTTC. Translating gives CASSYGGQPYGYTF.

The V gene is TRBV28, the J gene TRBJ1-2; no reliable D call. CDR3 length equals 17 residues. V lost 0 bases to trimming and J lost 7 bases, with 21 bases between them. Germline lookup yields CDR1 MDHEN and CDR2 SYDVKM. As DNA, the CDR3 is TGTGCCAGCAGTTTATGGGACTTGGGGTCAGGCTACGGTGGCTACACCTTC. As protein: CASSLWDLGSGYGGYTF.

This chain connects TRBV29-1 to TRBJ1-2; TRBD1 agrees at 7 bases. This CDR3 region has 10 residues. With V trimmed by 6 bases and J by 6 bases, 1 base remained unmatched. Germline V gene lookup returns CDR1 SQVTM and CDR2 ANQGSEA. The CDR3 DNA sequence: TGCAGCGTCAGGGGGGATGGCTACACCTTC. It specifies CSVRGDGYTF. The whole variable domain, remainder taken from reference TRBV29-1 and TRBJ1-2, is SAVISQKPSRDICQRGTSLTIQCQVDSQVTMMFWYRQQPGQSLTLIATANQGSEATYESGFVIDKFPISRPNLTFSTLTVSNMSPEDSSIYLCSVRGDGYTFGSGTRLTVV.

The CDR3 DNA reads as TGTGCCAGCAGTGAGACTAGCGGGAGAGTTAATGAGCAGTTCTTC. Translating gives CASSETSGRVNEQFF. The J gene is TRBJ2-1, the V gene TRBV25-1; 12 nucleotides line up with TRBD2. V lost 3 bases, J lost 7 bases, and 4 bases stayed unmatched. The CDR3 runs 15 residues. Germline CDR1 MGHDK, CDR2 SYGVNS.

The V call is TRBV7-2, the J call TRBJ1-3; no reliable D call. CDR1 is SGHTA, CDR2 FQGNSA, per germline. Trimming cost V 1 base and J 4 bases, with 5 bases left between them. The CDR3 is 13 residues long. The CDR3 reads CASSLDRGNTIYF. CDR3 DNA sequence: TGTGCCAGCAGCTTAGACAGAGGAAACACCATATATTTT.

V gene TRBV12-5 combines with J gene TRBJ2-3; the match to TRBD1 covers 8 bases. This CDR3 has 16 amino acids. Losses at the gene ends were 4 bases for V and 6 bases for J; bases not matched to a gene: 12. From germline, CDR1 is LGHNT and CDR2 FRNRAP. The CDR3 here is CASGSLTGDRRDTQYF. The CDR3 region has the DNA TGTGCTAGTGGTTCCCTGACAGGGGATCGGCGGGATACGCAGTATTTT.

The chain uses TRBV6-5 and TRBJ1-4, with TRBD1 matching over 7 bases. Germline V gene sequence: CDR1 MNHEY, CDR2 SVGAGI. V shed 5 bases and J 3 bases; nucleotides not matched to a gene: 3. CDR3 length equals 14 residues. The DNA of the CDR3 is TGTGCCAGCAGTCCGACAGGGTCTAATGAAAAACTGTTTTTT. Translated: CASSPTGSNEKLFF.

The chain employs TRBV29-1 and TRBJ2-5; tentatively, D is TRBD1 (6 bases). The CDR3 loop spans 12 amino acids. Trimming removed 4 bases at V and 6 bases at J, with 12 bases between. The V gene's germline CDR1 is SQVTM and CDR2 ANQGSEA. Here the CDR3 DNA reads TGCAGCGTTGGCCAGGGGATACAGACCCAGTACTTC. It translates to CSVGQGIQTQYF.

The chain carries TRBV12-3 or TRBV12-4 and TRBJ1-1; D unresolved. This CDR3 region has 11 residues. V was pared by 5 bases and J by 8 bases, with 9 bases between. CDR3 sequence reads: CASSKAGEAFF. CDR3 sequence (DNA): TGTGCCAGCAGTAAGGCCGGGGAAGCTTTCTTT.

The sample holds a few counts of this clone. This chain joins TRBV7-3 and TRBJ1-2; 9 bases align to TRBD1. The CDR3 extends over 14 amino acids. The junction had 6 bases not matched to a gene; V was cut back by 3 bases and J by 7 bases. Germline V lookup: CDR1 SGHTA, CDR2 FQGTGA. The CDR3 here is CASSFGTGQGGYTF. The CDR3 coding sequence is TGTGCCAGCAGCTTCGGGACAGGGCAAGGTGGCTACACCTTC.

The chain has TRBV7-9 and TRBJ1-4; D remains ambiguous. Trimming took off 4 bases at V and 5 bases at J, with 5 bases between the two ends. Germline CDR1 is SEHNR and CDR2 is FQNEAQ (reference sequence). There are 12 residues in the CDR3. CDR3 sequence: CASSSRNEKLFF. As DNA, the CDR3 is TGTGCCAGCAGCTCTAGGAATGAAAAACTGTTTTTT.

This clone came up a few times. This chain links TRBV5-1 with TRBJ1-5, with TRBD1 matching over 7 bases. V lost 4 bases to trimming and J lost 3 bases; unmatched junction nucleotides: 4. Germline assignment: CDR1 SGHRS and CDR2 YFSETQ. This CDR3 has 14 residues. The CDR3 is CASSPTGPNQPQHF. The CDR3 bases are TGCGCCAGCAGCCCGACAGGGCCCAATCAGCCCCAGCATTTT.

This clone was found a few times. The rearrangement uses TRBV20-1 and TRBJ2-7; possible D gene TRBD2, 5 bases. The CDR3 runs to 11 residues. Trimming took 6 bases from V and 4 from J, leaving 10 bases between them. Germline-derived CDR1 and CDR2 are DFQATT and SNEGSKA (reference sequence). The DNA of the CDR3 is TGCAGTGCCACGGAGGAATACGAGCAGTACTTC. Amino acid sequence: CSATEEYEQYF.